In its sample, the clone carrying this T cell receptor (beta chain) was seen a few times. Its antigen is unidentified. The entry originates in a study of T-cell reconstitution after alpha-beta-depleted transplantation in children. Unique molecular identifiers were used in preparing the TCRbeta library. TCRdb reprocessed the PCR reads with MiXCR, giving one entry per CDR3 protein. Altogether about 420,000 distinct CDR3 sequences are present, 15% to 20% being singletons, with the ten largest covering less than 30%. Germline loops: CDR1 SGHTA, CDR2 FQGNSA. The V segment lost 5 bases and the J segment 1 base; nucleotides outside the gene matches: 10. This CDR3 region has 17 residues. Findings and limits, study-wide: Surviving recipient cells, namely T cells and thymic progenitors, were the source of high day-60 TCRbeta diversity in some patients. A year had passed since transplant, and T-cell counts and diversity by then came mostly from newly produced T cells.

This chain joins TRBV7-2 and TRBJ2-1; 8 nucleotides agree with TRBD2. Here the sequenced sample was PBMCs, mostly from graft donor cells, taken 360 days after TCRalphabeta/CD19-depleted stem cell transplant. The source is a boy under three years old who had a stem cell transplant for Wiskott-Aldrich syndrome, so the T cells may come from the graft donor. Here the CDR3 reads CASSRRPGLESYNEQFF. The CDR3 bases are TGTGCCAGCAGCCGTCGTCCGGGACTAGAGTCCTACAATGAGCAGTTCTTC.